A single T cell receptor (beta chain) is shown here with its context. Methods used by the authors: From reference gene primer amplification, estimates of nucleated cell counts were derived. Some clones are missing from TCRdb's copy, which holds only in-frame ones; the method was immunoSEQ multiplex PCR. That table is the source of V, J and clone size, and D and trimming were worked out from the DNA. Here the sample spans around 100,000 clones, roughly 92% being singletons. This record comes from a study of blood T cell repertoires in COVID-19. Study-wide background: Spain, Italy and the United States supplied samples that represented acute and convalescent COVID-19. Nucleic acid was either cDNA or gDNA, and it came from T cells, B-cell-depleted T cells, or PBMCs.

Sequencing was performed on peripheral blood. This receptor was taken from a man in his sixties or seventies with acute or convalescent COVID-19.

The CDR3 protein is CASRQMNTEAFF. CDR3 DNA: TGCGCCAGCAGACAGATGAACACTGAAGCTTTCTTT. The chain recombines TRBV5-1 with TRBJ1-1, with no clear D. V was pared by 5 bases and J by 0 bases, with 5 bases between. Per the germline V gene, CDR1 is SGHRS and CDR2 is YFSETQ. The CDR3 is 12 residues long. Complete variable domain (other parts from reference TRBV5-1 and TRBJ1-1): KAGVTQTPRYLIKTRGQQVTLSCSPISGHRSVSWYQQTPGQGLQFLFEYFSETQRNKGNFPGRFSGRQFSNSRSEMNVSTLELGDSALYLCASRQMNTEAFFGQGTRLTVV.